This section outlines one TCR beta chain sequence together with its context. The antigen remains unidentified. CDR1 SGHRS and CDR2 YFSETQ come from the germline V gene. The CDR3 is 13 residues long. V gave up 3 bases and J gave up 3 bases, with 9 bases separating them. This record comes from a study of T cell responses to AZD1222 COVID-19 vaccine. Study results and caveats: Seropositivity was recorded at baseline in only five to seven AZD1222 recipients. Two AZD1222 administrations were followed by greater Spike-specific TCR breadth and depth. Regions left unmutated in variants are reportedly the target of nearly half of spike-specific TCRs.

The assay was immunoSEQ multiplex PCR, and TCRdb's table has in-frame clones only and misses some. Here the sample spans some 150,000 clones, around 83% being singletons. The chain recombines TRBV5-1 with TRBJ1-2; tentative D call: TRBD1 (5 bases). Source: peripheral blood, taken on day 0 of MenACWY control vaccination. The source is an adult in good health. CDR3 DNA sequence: TGCGCCAGCAGCTCGGGCAGGGACTATGGCTACACCTTC. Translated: CASSSGRDYGYTF. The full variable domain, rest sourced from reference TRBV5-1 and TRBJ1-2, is KAGVTQTPRYLIKTRGQQVTLSCSPISGHRSVSWYQQTPGQGLQFLFEYFSETQRNKGNFPGRFSGRQFSNSRSEMNVSTLELGDSALYLCASSSGRDYGYTFGSGTRLTVV.